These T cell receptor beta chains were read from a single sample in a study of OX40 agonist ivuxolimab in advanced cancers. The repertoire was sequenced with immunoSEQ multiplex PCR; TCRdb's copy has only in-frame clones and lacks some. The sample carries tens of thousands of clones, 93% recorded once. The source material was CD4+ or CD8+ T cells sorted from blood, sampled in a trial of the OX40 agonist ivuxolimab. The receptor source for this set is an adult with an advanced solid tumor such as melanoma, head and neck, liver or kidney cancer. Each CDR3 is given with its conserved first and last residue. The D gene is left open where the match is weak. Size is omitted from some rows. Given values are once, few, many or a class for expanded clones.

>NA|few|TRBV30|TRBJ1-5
TGTGCCTGGTCCTTTGAGTGGAATCAGCCCCAGCATTTT
CAWSFEWNQPQHF
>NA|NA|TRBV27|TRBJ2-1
TGTGCCAGCAGTTTTGGGCAAAGCTCCTACAATGAGCAGTTCTTC
CASSFGQSSYNEQFF
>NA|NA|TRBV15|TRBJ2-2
TGTGCCACCAGGGCAGAGAACACCGGGGAGCTGTTTTTT
CATRAENTGELFF
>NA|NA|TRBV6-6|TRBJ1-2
TGTGCCAGCAGTTATTTCGAATCCAACTATGGCTACACCTTC
CASSYFESNYGYTF
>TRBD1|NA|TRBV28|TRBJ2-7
TGTGCCAGCCTTGGGCGACAGGGGAAACCCTACGAGCAGTACTTC
CASLGRQGKPYEQYF
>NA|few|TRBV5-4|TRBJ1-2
TGTGCCAGCAGCTGGGAGTGGGCAGGGAACTATGGCTACACCTTC
CASSWEWAGNYGYTF
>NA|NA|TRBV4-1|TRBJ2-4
TGCGCCAGCAGCCACTACCTCGGGGAGTTAGCCAAAAACATTCAGTACTTC
CASSHYLGELAKNIQYF
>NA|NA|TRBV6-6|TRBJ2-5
TGTGCCAGCAGTTACAGGACCCAATACCAAGAGACCCAGTACTTC
CASSYRTQYQETQYF
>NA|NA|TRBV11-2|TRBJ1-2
TGTGCCAGCAGCCCCGATTCATCTCCCGCACTTAACTATGGCTACACCTTC
CASSPDSSPALNYGYTF
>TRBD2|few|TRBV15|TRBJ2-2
TGTGCCACCAGCGGCGGGAGTTCGGGCGGGGAGCTGTTTTTT
CATSGGSSGGELFF
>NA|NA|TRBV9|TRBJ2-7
TGTGCCAGCAGCGTAGGAGGAGCTTTATTGGACGAGCAGTACTTC
CASSVGGALLDEQYF
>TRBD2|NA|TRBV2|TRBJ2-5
TGTGCCAGCAGTTATTCTAGCGGGAGTTTTCAAGAGACCCAGTACTTC
CASSYSSGSFQETQYF
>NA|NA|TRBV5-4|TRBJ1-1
TGTGCCAGCAGCTTTCCCCTCATGAACACTGAAGCTTTCTTT
CASSFPLMNTEAFF
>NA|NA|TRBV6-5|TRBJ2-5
TGTGCCAGCAGTTACACTTTGGGCAGGTCCGAGACCCAGTACTTC
CASSYTLGRSETQYF
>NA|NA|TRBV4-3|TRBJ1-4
TGCGCCAGCAGCCAAGGACGAGTAACTAATGAAAAACTGTTTTTT
CASSQGRVTNEKLFF
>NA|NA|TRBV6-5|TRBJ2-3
TGTGCCAGCAGTTACTCACAAAACACAGATACGCAGTATTTT
CASSYSQNTDTQYF
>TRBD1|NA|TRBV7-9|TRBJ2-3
TGTGCCAGCAGCTTGACAGGGTCGGGTGGAGATACGCAGTATTTT
CASSLTGSGGDTQYF
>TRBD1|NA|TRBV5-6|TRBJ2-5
TGTGCCAGCCGCCCAAAAGACAGGGATAAGACCCAGTACTTC
CASRPKDRDKTQYF
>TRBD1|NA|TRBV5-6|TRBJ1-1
TGTGCCAGCAGCGCTCCGGGACAGGGCTCTGAAGCTTTCTTT
CASSAPGQGSEAFF
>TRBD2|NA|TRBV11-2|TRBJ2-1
TGTGCCAGCAGCAGCTCGGGAGGGCCGAATGAGCAGTTCTTC
CASSSSGGPNEQFF
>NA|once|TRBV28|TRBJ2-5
TGTGCCAGCAAGGTGATCGTTCAAGAGACCCAGTACTTC
CASKVIVQETQYF
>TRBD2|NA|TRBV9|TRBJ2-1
TGTGCCAGCAGCGAAAGTAGCGGGAAAAGCTCCTACAATGAGCAGTTCTTC
CASSESSGKSSYNEQFF
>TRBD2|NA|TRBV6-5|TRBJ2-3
TGTGCCAGCAGTTCCGATAGCGGGATCGCAGATACGCAGTATTTT
CASSSDSGIADTQYF
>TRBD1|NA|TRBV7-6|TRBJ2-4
TGTGCCAGCAGCCCGACAGGGGGCGCGGGCATTCAGTACTTC
CASSPTGGAGIQYF
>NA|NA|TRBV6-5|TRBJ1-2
TGTGCCAGCCTTAAACAGGGTCTCGGCTATGGCTACACCTTC
CASLKQGLGYGYTF
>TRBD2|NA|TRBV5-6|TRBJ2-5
TGTGCCAGCAGCGGGACTAGCGGGATTGTACTCGGAGAGACCCAGTACTTC
CASSGTSGIVLGETQYF
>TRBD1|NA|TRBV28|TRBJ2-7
TGTGCCAGCAGTTTGCAAAGAAGGACAGGGGGTTACTACGAGCAGTACTTC
CASSLQRRTGGYYEQYF